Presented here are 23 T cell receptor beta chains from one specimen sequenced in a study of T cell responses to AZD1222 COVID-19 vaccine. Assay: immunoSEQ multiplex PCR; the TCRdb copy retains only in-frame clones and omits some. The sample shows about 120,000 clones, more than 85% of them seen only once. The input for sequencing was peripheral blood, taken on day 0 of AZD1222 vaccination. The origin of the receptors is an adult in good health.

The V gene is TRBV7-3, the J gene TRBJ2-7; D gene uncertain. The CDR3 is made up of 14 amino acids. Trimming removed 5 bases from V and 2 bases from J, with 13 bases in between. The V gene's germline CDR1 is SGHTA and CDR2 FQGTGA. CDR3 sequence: CASSLSGGPYEQYF. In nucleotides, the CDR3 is TGTGCCAGCAGCCTTTCGGGTGGCCCCTACGAGCAGTACTTC.

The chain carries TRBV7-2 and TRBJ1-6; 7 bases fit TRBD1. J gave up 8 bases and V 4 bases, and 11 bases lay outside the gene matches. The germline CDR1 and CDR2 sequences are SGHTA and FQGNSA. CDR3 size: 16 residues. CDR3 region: CASSSTKGAFHSPLHF. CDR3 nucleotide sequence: TGTGCCAGCAGCTCGACGAAGGGGGCTTTCCATTCACCCCTCCACTTT. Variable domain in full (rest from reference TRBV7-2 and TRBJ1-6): GAGVSQSPSNKVTEKGKDVELRCDPISGHTALYWYRQSLGQGLEFLIYFQGNSAPDKSGLPSDRFSAERTGGSVSTLTIQRTQQEDSAVYLCASSSTKGAFHSPLHFGNGTRLTVT.

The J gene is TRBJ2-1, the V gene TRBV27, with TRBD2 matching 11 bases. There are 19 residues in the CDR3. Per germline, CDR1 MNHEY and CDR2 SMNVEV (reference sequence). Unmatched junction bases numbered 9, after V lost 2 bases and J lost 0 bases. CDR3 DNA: TGTGCCAGCAGTTTAAAGCTAGCGGGAGGCATTAGCTCCTACAATGAGCAGTTCTTC. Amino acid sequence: CASSLKLAGGISSYNEQFF.

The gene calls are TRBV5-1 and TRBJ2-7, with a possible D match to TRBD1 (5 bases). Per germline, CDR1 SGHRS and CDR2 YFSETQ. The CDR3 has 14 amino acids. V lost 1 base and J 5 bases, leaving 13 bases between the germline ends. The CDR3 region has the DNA TGCGCCAGCAGCTTGATGCAGGGCGCCCACGAGCAGTACTTC. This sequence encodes CASSLMQGAHEQYF.

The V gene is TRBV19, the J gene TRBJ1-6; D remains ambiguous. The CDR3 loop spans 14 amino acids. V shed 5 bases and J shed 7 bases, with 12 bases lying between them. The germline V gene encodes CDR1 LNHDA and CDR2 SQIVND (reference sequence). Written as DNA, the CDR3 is TGTGCCAGTAGTGGACCGTTGCAAAATTCACCCCTCCACTTT. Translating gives CASSGPLQNSPLHF. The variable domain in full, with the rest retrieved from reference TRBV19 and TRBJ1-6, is DGGITQSPKYLFRKEGQNVTLSCEQNLNHDAMYWYRQDPGQGLRLIYYSQIVNDFQKGDIAEGYSVSREKKESFPLTVTSAQKNPTAFYLCASSGPLQNSPLHFGNGTRLTVT.

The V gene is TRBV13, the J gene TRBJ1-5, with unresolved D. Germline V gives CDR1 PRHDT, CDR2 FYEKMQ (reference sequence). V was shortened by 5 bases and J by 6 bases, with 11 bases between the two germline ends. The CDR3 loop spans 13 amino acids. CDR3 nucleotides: TGTGCCAGCAGCCGTGAGCGTAGTCAGCCCCAGCATTTT. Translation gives CASSRERSQPQHF.

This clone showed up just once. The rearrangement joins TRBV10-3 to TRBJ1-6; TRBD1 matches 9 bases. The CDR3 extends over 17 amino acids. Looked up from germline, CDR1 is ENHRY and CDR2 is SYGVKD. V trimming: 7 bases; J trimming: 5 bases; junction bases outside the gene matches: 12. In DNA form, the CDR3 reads TGTGCCATCATCCGGTTCCGGGACAGGGAACATAATTCACCCCTCCACTTT. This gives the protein CAIIRFRDREHNSPLHF.

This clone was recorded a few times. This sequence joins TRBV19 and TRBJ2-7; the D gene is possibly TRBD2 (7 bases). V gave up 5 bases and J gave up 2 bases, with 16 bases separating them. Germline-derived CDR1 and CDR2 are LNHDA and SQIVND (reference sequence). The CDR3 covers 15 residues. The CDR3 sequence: CASSPLGRGPYEQYF. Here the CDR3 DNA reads TGTGCCAGTAGTCCCCTTGGGCGGGGGCCCTACGAGCAGTACTTC.

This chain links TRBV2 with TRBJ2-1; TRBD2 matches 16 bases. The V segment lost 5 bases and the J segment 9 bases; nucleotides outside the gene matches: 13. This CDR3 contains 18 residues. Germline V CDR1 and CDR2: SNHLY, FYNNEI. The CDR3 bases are TGTGCCAGCAGTCTCGGGACTAGCGGGGGGGCCGGGGTAGGTGAGCAGTTCTTC. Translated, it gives CASSLGTSGGAGVGEQFF.

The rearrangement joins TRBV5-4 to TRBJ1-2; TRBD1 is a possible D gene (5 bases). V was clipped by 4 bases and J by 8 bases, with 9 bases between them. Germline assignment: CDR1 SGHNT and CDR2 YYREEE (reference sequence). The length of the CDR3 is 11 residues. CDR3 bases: TGTGCCAGCAGCCACGGGGGGGGCTACACCTTC. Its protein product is CASSHGGGYTF.

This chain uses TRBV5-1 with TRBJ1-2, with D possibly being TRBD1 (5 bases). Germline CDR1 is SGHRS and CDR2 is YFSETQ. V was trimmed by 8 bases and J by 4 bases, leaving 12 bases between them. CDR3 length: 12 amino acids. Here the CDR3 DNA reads TGCGCCAGTTCCGGACAATTCTATGGCTACACCTTC. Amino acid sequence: CASSGQFYGYTF.

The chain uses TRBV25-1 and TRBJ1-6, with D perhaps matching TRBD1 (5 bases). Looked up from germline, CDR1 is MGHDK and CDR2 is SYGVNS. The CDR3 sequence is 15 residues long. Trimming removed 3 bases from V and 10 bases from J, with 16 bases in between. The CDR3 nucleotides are TGTGCCAGCAGTGATTGGAGGGACCCGCGCTCACCCCTCCACTTT. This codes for CASSDWRDPRSPLHF.

CDR3 nucleotide sequence: TGTGCCAGTAGTCGCGACCTCGAGCAGTTCTTC. Amino acid sequence: CASSRDLEQFF. The rearrangement links TRBV19 to TRBJ2-1, with no clear D. Germline V gene sequence: CDR1 LNHDA, CDR2 SQIVND (reference sequence). The length of the CDR3 is 11 residues. V gave up 5 bases and J gave up 10 bases, with 9 bases separating them.

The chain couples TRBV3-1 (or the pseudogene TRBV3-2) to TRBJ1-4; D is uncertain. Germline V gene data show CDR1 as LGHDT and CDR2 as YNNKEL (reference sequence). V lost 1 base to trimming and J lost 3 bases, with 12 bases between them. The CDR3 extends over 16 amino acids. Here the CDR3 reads CASSQVLDSANEKLFF. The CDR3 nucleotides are TGTGCCAGCAGCCAAGTCTTGGACTCGGCTAATGAAAAACTGTTTTTT.

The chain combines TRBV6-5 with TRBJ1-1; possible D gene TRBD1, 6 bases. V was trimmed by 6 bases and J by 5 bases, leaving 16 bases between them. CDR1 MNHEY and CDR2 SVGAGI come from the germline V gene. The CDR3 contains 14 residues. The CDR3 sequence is CASRRGTGGTEAFF. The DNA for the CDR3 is TGTGCCAGCAGAAGGGGGACGGGAGGAACTGAAGCTTTCTTT.

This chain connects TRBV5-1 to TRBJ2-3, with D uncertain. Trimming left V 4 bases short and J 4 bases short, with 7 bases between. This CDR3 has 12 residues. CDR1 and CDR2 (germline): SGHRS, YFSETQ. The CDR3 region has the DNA TGCGCCAGCAGCCTCGACCCAGATACGCAGTATTTT. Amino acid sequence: CASSLDPDTQYF.

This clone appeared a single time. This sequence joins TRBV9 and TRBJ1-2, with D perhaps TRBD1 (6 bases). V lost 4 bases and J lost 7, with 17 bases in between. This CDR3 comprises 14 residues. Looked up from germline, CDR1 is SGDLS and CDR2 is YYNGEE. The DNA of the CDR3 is TGTGCCAGCAGCCCGAGTTGGACAGAGGCTGGCTACACCTTC. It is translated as CASSPSWTEAGYTF. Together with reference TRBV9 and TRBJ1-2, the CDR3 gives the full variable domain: DSGVTQTPKHLITATGQRVTLRCSPRSGDLSVYWYQQSLDQGLQFLIQYYNGEERAKGNILERFSAQQFPDLHSELNLSSLELGDSALYFCASSPSWTEAGYTFGSGTRLTVV.

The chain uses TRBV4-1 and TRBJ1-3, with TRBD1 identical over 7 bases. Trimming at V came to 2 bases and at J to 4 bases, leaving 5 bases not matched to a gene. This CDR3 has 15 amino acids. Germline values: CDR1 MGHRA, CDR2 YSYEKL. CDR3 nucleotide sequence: TGCGCCAGCAGCCAAACTCAGGGGGACGGAAACACCATATATTTT. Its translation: CASSQTQGDGNTIYF.

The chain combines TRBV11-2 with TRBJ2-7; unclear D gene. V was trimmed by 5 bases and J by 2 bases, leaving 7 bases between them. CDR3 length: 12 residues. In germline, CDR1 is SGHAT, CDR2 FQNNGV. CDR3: CASSGSTYEQYF. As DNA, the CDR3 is TGTGCCAGCAGCGGGTCCACCTACGAGCAGTACTTC.

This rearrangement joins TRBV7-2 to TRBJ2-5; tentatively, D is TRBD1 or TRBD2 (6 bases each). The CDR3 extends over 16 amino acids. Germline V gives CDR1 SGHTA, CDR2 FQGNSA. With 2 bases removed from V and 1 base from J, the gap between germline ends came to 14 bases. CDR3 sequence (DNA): TGTGCCAGCAGCTTATGGGGGGCGTCCCTCCAAGAGACCCAGTACTTC. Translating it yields CASSLWGASLQETQYF.

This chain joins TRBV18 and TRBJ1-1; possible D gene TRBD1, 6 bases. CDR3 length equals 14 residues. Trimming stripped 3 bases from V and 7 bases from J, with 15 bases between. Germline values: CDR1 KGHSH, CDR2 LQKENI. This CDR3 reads CASSPGAGQSEAFF. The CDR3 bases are TGTGCCAGCTCACCGGGGGCGGGGCAGAGTGAAGCTTTCTTT.

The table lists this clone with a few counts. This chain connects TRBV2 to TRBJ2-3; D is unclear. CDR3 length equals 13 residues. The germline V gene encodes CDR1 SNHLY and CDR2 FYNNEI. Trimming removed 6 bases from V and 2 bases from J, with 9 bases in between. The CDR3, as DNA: TGTGCCAGCAGCGGGCGGAACACAGATACGCAGTATTTT. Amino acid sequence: CASSGRNTDTQYF.

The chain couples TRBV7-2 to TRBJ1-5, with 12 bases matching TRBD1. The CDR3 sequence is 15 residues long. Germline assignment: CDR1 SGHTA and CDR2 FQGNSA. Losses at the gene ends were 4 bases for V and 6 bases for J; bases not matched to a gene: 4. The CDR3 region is CASSWDRGLGQPQHF. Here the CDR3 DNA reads TGTGCCAGCAGCTGGGACAGGGGGCTCGGTCAGCCCCAGCATTTT.